Listed below are T cell receptor beta chains from one sample, sequenced in a study of cytomegalovirus exposure and HLA in healthy donors. Produced via immunoSEQ multiplex PCR; TCRdb's table is partial and in-frame only. The sample includes 65,000 or so clones, just under 95% of them seen just once. The sequenced sample consisted of PBMCs. The receptor source for this set is a young man in good health and CMV-seropositive. CDR3s include the opening cysteine and the closing phenylalanine or tryptophan. A D gene is named only where the DNA matches it firmly. Rows give clone size only sometimes, using once, few, many, or a class for an expanded clone.

clone_size: .; v_call: TRBV11-1; d_call: .; j_call: TRBJ2-1; cdr3_nt: TGTGCCAGCAGCTTACTCACAGGGGAGCAGTTCTTC; cdr3_aa: CASSLLTGEQFF
clone_size: .; v_call: TRBV12-5; d_call: TRBD1; j_call: TRBJ2-7; cdr3_nt: TGTGCTAGTGGTTTGGTCCCCACCCACCATGGGACAGTACGGTGGGAGCAGTACTTC; cdr3_aa: CASGLVPTHHGTVRWEQYF
clone_size: .; v_call: TRBV7-2; d_call: TRBD2; j_call: TRBJ2-3; cdr3_nt: TGTGCCAGCAGCTTCGAGAGCGGGAGTGGGGATACGCAGTATTTT; cdr3_aa: CASSFESGSGDTQYF
clone_size: .; v_call: TRBV6-6; d_call: .; j_call: TRBJ1-2; cdr3_nt: TGTGCCAGCAGTTACTCGATACAGACCTATGGCTACACCTTC; cdr3_aa: CASSYSIQTYGYTF
clone_size: .; v_call: TRBV13; d_call: TRBD1; j_call: TRBJ2-5; cdr3_nt: TGTGCCAGCAGCTTGGGCAGGGGGCGCGAAGAGACCCAGTACTTC; cdr3_aa: CASSLGRGREETQYF
clone_size: once; v_call: TRBV28; d_call: TRBD2; j_call: TRBJ2-3; cdr3_nt: TGTGCCAGCCGGGACTACCGCACAGATACGCAGTATTTT; cdr3_aa: CASRDYRTDTQYF
clone_size: .; v_call: TRBV5-6; d_call: TRBD2; j_call: TRBJ2-7; cdr3_nt: TGTGCCAGCAGCTCACCTACTAGCGGGGGATCCTACGAGCAGTACTTC; cdr3_aa: CASSSPTSGGSYEQYF
clone_size: .; v_call: TRBV27; d_call: TRBD1; j_call: TRBJ2-3; cdr3_nt: TGTGCCAGCCGCCTAAATAGGGGGCAGAGAGATACGCAGTATTTT; cdr3_aa: CASRLNRGQRDTQYF
clone_size: .; v_call: TRBV2; d_call: TRBD2; j_call: TRBJ2-1; cdr3_nt: TGTGCCAGCAGTGAGTGGTGGGGGGGAGATGAGCAGTTCTTC; cdr3_aa: CASSEWWGGDEQFF
clone_size: .; v_call: TRBV4-3; d_call: .; j_call: TRBJ1-2; cdr3_nt: TGCGCCAGCAGCCAAGATAGTGCAGGGCGCCGAACCTATGGCTACACCTTC; cdr3_aa: CASSQDSAGRRTYGYTF
clone_size: .; v_call: TRBV7-3; d_call: TRBD1; j_call: TRBJ1-1; cdr3_nt: TGTGCCAGCAGCCCGACAGGGGACAACACTGAAGCTTTCTTT; cdr3_aa: CASSPTGDNTEAFF
clone_size: .; v_call: TRBV4-3; d_call: TRBD1; j_call: TRBJ2-1; cdr3_nt: TGCGCCAGCAGCCAAGACGCGACAGGGGTGGTCGATGAGCAGTTCTTC; cdr3_aa: CASSQDATGVVDEQFF
clone_size: .; v_call: TRBV9; d_call: .; j_call: TRBJ2-3; cdr3_nt: TGTGCCAGCAGCATGACCCGGGACTTTTCTAGCACAGATACGCAGTATTTT; cdr3_aa: CASSMTRDFSSTDTQYF
clone_size: .; v_call: TRBV6-5; d_call: TRBD1; j_call: TRBJ1-4; cdr3_nt: TGTGCCAGCAGGGGACTAGGGGGCCGGAATGAAAAACTGTTTTTT; cdr3_aa: CASRGLGGRNEKLFF
clone_size: .; v_call: TRBV27; d_call: TRBD1; j_call: TRBJ1-5; cdr3_nt: TGTGCCAGCAAGTGGAATACAGGGGCCGGCCAGCCCCAGCATTTT; cdr3_aa: CASKWNTGAGQPQHF
clone_size: .; v_call: TRBV30; d_call: TRBD1; j_call: TRBJ1-1; cdr3_nt: TGTGCCTGGGCCCGGGGGACAGGGGGTGTTATGAACACTGAAGCTTTCTTT; cdr3_aa: CAWARGTGGVMNTEAFF